This T cell receptor (beta chain) comes out of a study of control samples from healthy donors and cancer patients. This clone was recorded only once. Mismatch with germline at one junction end may stem from a read error. TCRdb keeps only in-frame clones here, not all; method: immunoSEQ multiplex PCR. The sample lists 180,000 or so clones, around 91% seen once, with 1.5% in the top ten. The CDR3 loop spans 13 amino acids. Per the germline V gene, CDR1 is SSHAT and CDR2 is FNYEAQ (reference sequence). Sequencing was done on a sample of blood. The V and J genes are TRBV7-7 and TRBJ2-1; D gene ambiguous. The receptor's source is a woman in her twenties or thirties in good health. The CDR3 here is CASSLAKYNEQFF. As DNA, the CDR3 is TGTGCTAGCAGCTTAGCCAAATACAATGAGCAGTTCTTC. Looking up the rest from reference TRBV7-7 and TRBJ2-1 gives the full variable domain: GAGVSQSPRYKVTKRGQDVTLRCDPISSHATLYWYQQALGQGPEFLTYFNYEAQPDKSGLPSDRFSAERPEGSISTLTIQRTEQRDSAMYRCASSLAKYNEQFFGPGTRLTVL.